This T cell receptor (beta chain) originates from a study of tumor-infiltrating lymphocytes in primary liver carcinoma. Starting material of 500 ng total RNA yielded TCR beta cDNA via a constant-region primer. Three nested multiplex PCR rounds of slightly modified ARM-PCR generated TCR beta libraries. With TRBV1-TRBV30 forward primers and a C-beta reverse primer, the first two PCR rounds were run for about 10 cycles each. TCRdb ran MiXCR on the multiplex PCR reads and lists one entry per CDR3 protein. The sample lists roughly 80,000 distinct CDR3 sequences; approximately 72% were seen once. Both RNA and DNA were isolated together from roughly 20-30 mg of bulk tissue that had not been sorted. Patients had primary liver carcinoma treated by surgical resection. Sampling targeted five separate regions of each tumor, which included the tumor centre. The J segment lost 9 bases and the V segment lost 6 bases, leaving 15 bases of the junction unmatched. The CDR3 loop spans 15 amino acids. CDR1 SGHDT and CDR2 YYEEEE come from the germline V gene.

Study-level points and caveats: Tumor-adjacent and tumor-blood pairs shared less of their repertoires than tumor region pairs shared. Tumors significantly exceeded blood in top-250-clone fraction (p = 0.039).

On this clonotype itself: What it recognizes is unknown.

This chain joins TRBV5-6 and TRBJ2-1, with 7 bases lining up with TRBD2. The sample comprised liver tumor tissue from sampling region 1. Subset given: tumor region T1, superior pole. The clonotype comes from a man aged 40-49 years with primary liver carcinoma and hepatitis B virus infection. CDR3 nucleotide sequence: TGTGCCAGCACCTCGAGGGCGGGGGAGTACGGTGAGCAGTTCTTC. It is translated as CASTSRAGEYGEQFF. The complete variable domain, with remaining parts taken from reference TRBV5-6 and TRBJ2-1, reads DAGVTQSPTHLIKTRGQQVTLRCSPKSGHDTVSWYQQALGQGPQFIFQYYEEEERQRGNFPDRFSGHQFPNYSSELNVNALLLGDSALYLCASTSRAGEYGEQFFGPGTRLTVL.